The 29 T cell receptor beta chains given below trace back to one sample, sequenced in a study of blood T cell repertoires in COVID-19. Here immunoSEQ multiplex PCR was the method, and the copy in TCRdb shows in-frame clones only, minus some. The data show over 35,000 clones, about four fifths seen once. What was sequenced was peripheral blood. The receptors here all came from a man in his forties with active or convalescent COVID-19.

This clone showed up just a few times. The rearrangement links TRBV27 to TRBJ2-7, with D perhaps TRBD2 (5 bases). V gave up 8 bases and J gave up 0 bases, with 11 bases separating them. This CDR3 has 13 residues. Germline CDR1 is MNHEY and CDR2 is SMNVEV (reference sequence). Here the CDR3 DNA reads TGTGCCAGCCGGAGGACCTCCTCCTACGAGCAGTACTTC. It translates to CASRRTSSYEQYF.

V is TRBV5-1 and J is TRBJ1-3; D unresolved. In germline, CDR1 is SGHRS, CDR2 YFSETQ. Trimming took off 1 base at V and 0 bases at J, with 11 bases between the two ends. The CDR3 has 16 amino acids. The CDR3, as DNA: TGCGCCAGCAGCTTGCTAGACGTGACCTCTGGAAACACCATATATTTT. Its protein is CASSLLDVTSGNTIYF.

The CDR3 DNA reads TGTGCCAGCAGCGTAGTACCCCAGGCAGGGGACGGGACCGGGGAGCTGTTTTTT. It encodes CASSVVPQAGDGTGELFF. The genes are TRBV9 and TRBJ2-2, with a tentative D call TRBD1 (6 bases). V lost 0 bases and J lost 5, with 20 bases in between. The CDR3 is made up of 18 amino acids. Germline V gene lookup returns CDR1 SGDLS and CDR2 YYNGEE.

V is TRBV19 and J is TRBJ1-5, with D possibly being TRBD1 (6 bases). This CDR3 region has 15 residues. CDR1 and CDR2 from the germline V gene are LNHDA and SQIVND (reference sequence). V dropped 4 bases and J dropped 7 bases, with 17 bases sitting between them. The CDR3 coding sequence is TGTGCCAGTAGTAGACAGGTCCGGCAGGGGCAGCCCCAGCATTTT. Translation: CASSRQVRQGQPQHF.

The chain employs TRBV5-1 and TRBJ1-1, with TRBD1 as a possible D gene (6 bases). The CDR3 length is 16 residues. V lost 6 bases and J 4 bases, leaving 22 bases between the germline ends. Germline V gene data show CDR1 as SGHRS and CDR2 as YFSETQ. CDR3 protein: CASIQTTPGGLTEAFF. The CDR3 nucleotides read TGCGCCAGCATCCAGACCACCCCGGGGGGGCTCACTGAAGCTTTCTTT.

The CDR3 nucleotides are TGTGCTAGTGGTTTGGGACAGTCTATTAATGAAAAACTGTTTTTT. As protein: CASGLGQSINEKLFF. The J gene is TRBJ1-4, the V gene TRBV12-5; a possible D gene is TRBD1 (5 bases). Germline V gives CDR1 LGHNT, CDR2 FRNRAP. The V gene lost 1 base and the J gene lost 4 bases, with 10 bases spanning the gap. The length of the CDR3 is 15 residues. The full variable domain, in which reference TRBV12-5 and TRBJ1-4 provide the parts outside the CDR3, is DARVTQTPRHKVTEMGQEVTMRCQPILGHNTVFWYRQTMMQGLELLAYFRNRAPLDDSGMPKDRFSAEMPDATLATLKIQPSEPRDSAVYFCASGLGQSINEKLFFGSGTQLSVL.

The chain couples TRBV11-3 to TRBJ1-1; D possibly corresponds to TRBD1 (5 bases). Germline loops: CDR1 SGHNT, CDR2 YENEEA. V was clipped by 2 bases and J by 6 bases, with 16 bases between them. The CDR3 is 15 residues long. CDR3 sequence (DNA): TGTGCCAGCAGCTTAATGTTCGGGGGAAACCCTGAAGCTTTCTTT. Translation: CASSLMFGGNPEAFF.

This sequence joins TRBV5-1 and TRBJ2-7, with 8 bases matching TRBD1. Germline assignment: CDR1 SGHRS and CDR2 YFSETQ. The CDR3 is 13 amino acids. After removal of 4 bases from V and 3 bases from J, the junction contained 3 bases not matched to a gene. CDR3 region: CASSRGQGYEQYF. The CDR3 DNA reads TGCGCCAGCAGCCGCGGACAGGGCTACGAGCAGTACTTC.

The V gene is TRBV6-5, the J gene TRBJ2-3, with D possibly being TRBD2 (5 bases). Trimming shortened V by 3 bases and J by 2 bases, and 9 bases separated the two germline ends. The CDR3 spans 14 residues. Germline CDR1 and CDR2: MNHEY and SVGAGI. CDR3 protein: CASSYGLSTDTQYF. DNA of the CDR3: TGTGCCAGCAGTTATGGACTTTCCACAGATACGCAGTATTTT.

This sequence joins TRBV10-3 and TRBJ2-1; D remains unclear. With 10 bases removed from V and 6 bases from J, the gap between germline ends came to 10 bases. CDR3 size: 11 residues. The V gene's germline CDR1 is ENHRY and CDR2 SYGVKD. The CDR3 DNA reads as TGTGCCAGCTCCCTAGGCAATGAGCAGTTCTTC. Translation: CASSLGNEQFF.

The genes are TRBV7-2 and TRBJ2-7; no clear D gene. This CDR3 contains 13 residues. Germline V gene data show CDR1 as SGHTA and CDR2 as FQGNSA. Trimming shortened V by 4 bases and J by 1 base, and 8 bases separated the two germline ends. CDR3: CASSSSRSYEQYF. The DNA of the CDR3 is TGTGCCAGCAGCTCCAGCAGGTCCTACGAGCAGTACTTC.

This clone has only one observation. The CDR3 loop reads CASSQQGSTDTQYF. The CDR3 nucleotides are TGTGCCAGCAGCCAACAGGGGAGCACAGATACGCAGTATTTT. The genes are TRBV6-6 and TRBJ2-3; TRBD1 matches at 7 bases. This CDR3 contains 14 residues. Per germline, CDR1 MNHNY and CDR2 SVGAGI (reference sequence). With V trimmed by 6 bases and J by 0 bases, 3 bases remained unmatched.

This rearrangement joins TRBV5-1 to TRBJ2-1; TRBD1 matches 9 bases. The CDR3 has 14 amino acids. Unmatched junction bases numbered 4, after V lost 1 base and J lost 8 bases. CDR1 is SGHRS and CDR2 is YFSETQ in the germline V gene. The CDR3 DNA is TGCGCCAGCAGCTTGAGGACAGGGGCGGATGAGCAGTTCTTC. Translation: CASSLRTGADEQFF.

This CDR3 is CASSPRTSGRANEQFF. CDR3 coding DNA: TGTGCCAGCAGCCCCCGGACTAGCGGGAGGGCGAATGAGCAGTTCTTC. The rearrangement uses TRBV7-9 and TRBJ2-1, with TRBD2 identical over 15 bases. Trimming cost V 5 bases and J 7 bases; bases outside gene matches: 6. CDR1 and CDR2 from the germline V gene are SEHNR and FQNEAQ (reference sequence). The CDR3 contains 16 residues.

The chain has TRBV28 and TRBJ2-5; maybe TRBD2 (5 bases). V gave up 6 bases and J gave up 4 bases, with 21 bases separating them. The CDR3 is 16 amino acids. Germline values: CDR1 MDHEN, CDR2 SYDVKM. In DNA, the CDR3 is TGTGCCAGCAGAAGCCCGACCGCGGAGGTGGGAGAGACCCAGTACTTC. Translating gives CASRSPTAEVGETQYF.

In this sample, this clone turned up a few times. The CDR3 nucleotides are TGTGCCAGCAGCTTTGGCACGCCGACTAATGAAAAACTGTTTTTT. Protein product: CASSFGTPTNEKLFF. V gene TRBV7-9 combines with J gene TRBJ1-4; no clear D. This CDR3 is built from 15 residues. Per the germline V gene, CDR1 is SEHNR and CDR2 is FQNEAQ (reference sequence). V shed 3 bases and J shed 2 bases, with 10 bases lying between them.

The chain joins TRBV7-2 to TRBJ2-3, with 12 positions matching TRBD2. CDR1 is SGHTA and CDR2 is FQGNSA in the germline V gene. The CDR3 length is 19 residues. V dropped 1 base and J dropped 0; count of bases not matched to a gene: 8. The CDR3 bases are TGTGCCAGCAGCTTAGAGAAACTAGCGGGGGGCGGGAGCACAGATACGCAGTATTTT. Translating gives CASSLEKLAGGGSTDTQYF.

This clone appeared a few times. J is TRBJ1-5 and V is TRBV7-9; 10 bases align to TRBD1. The CDR3 has 14 amino acids. Trimming at V came to 4 bases and at J to 7 bases, leaving 4 bases not matched to a gene. Germline CDR1 SEHNR, CDR2 FQNEAQ (reference sequence). CDR3 DNA sequence: TGTGCCAGCAGCTCGGACAGGGGGAGGCAGCCCCAGCATTTT. Translation: CASSSDRGRQPQHF.

The V gene is TRBV4-3, the J gene TRBJ1-2; a weak D match, TRBD1 (6 bases). The CDR3 spans 15 residues. Germline V gene sequence: CDR1 LGHNA, CDR2 YSLEER. V dropped 3 bases and J dropped 2 bases, with 13 bases sitting between them. The CDR3 nucleotides are TGCGCCAGCAGCCATTCCGTCGGACAGAACTATGGCTACACCTTC. This codes for CASSHSVGQNYGYTF.

The chain couples TRBV5-1 to TRBJ2-1, with D possibly TRBD1 on 6 matching bases. The CDR3 is 17 amino acids. V dropped 0 bases and J dropped 7 bases, with 20 bases sitting between them. Looked up from germline, CDR1 is SGHRS and CDR2 is YFSETQ. The CDR3 region is CASSLGQGLGLHNEQFF. For the CDR3, the DNA is TGCGCCAGCAGCTTGGGGCAGGGGCTCGGTCTACATAATGAGCAGTTCTTC.

The sample holds a few counts of this clone. V gene TRBV5-6 combines with J gene TRBJ1-2; 8 nucleotides align to TRBD1. The germline CDR1 and CDR2 sequences are SGHDT and YYEEEE. The V segment lost 4 bases and the J segment 4 bases; nucleotides outside the gene matches: 6. The length of the CDR3 is 14 residues. CDR3 residues: CASSVQGAIYGYTF. As DNA, the CDR3 is TGTGCCAGCAGCGTTCAGGGGGCGATCTATGGCTACACCTTC.

The chain employs TRBV27 and TRBJ1-4; D is uncertain. The CDR3 runs 15 residues. The germline gives CDR1 MNHEY, CDR2 SMNVEV (reference sequence). The germline V and J ends were trimmed by 3 bases and 4 bases, with 12 bases remaining between them. CDR3 coding DNA: TGTGCCAGCAGTTTTGATGGGTGGAGTAATGAAAAACTGTTTTTT. Translated, it gives CASSFDGWSNEKLFF.

The CDR3: CASSVASQGLNTEAFF. The CDR3 DNA sequence: TGTGCCAGCAGCGTAGCCTCACAGGGACTGAACACTGAAGCTTTCTTT. V and J are TRBV9 and TRBJ1-1, with D tentatively TRBD1 (6 bases). The CDR3 covers 16 residues. Germline CDR1 reads SGDLS; CDR2 reads YYNGEE. Trimming took 0 bases from V and 0 from J, leaving 12 bases between them.

V and J are TRBV6-5 and TRBJ1-5, with TRBD1 as a possible D gene (5 bases). The germline V gene encodes CDR1 MNHEY and CDR2 SVGAGI. This CDR3 has 14 amino acids. V shed 8 bases and J shed 5 bases, with 16 bases lying between them. CDR3 nucleotide sequence: TGTGCCAGCTCAAACGTGGGGGGTGATCAGCCCCAGCATTTT. Translation: CASSNVGGDQPQHF.

This chain uses TRBV5-1 with TRBJ2-2, with 8 positions matching TRBD1. CDR1 is SGHRS, CDR2 YFSETQ, per germline. The junction had 6 bases not matched to a gene; V was cut back by 3 bases and J by 5 bases. There are 15 residues in the CDR3. For the CDR3, the DNA is TGCGCCAGCAGCTCGGCCGGACAGGGTACCGGGGAGCTGTTTTTT. Amino acid sequence: CASSSAGQGTGELFF.

The chain employs TRBV18 and TRBJ2-7; 7 nucleotides agree with TRBD2. CDR1 is KGHSH and CDR2 is LQKENI in the germline V gene. V lost 3 bases to trimming and J lost 5 bases; unmatched junction nucleotides: 7. The CDR3 loop spans 14 amino acids. The CDR3 sequence is CASSPGGGGHEQYF. CDR3 DNA sequence: TGTGCCAGCTCACCGGGGGGGGGAGGCCACGAGCAGTACTTC.

The gene calls are TRBV30 and TRBJ1-2, with TRBD1 as a possible D gene (5 bases). The germline V and J ends were trimmed by 5 bases and 3 bases, with 13 bases remaining between them. The germline V gene has CDR1 GTSNPN and CDR2 SVGIG (reference sequence). CDR3 length: 13 amino acids. CDR3 in amino acids: CAWAPWGDYGYTF. Written as DNA, the CDR3 is TGTGCCTGGGCCCCCTGGGGGGACTATGGCTACACCTTC.

The rearrangement joins TRBV4-1 to TRBJ2-7; no reliable D call. V was clipped by 2 bases and J by 1 base, with 3 bases between them. Germline loops: CDR1 MGHRA, CDR2 YSYEKL. This CDR3 comprises 12 residues. The CDR3 reads CASSQPSYEQYF. CDR3 sequence (DNA): TGCGCCAGCAGCCAACCTTCCTACGAGCAGTACTTC.

The chain is built from TRBV9 and TRBJ1-1; D remains ambiguous. V was shortened by 3 bases and J by 0 bases, with 12 bases between the two germline ends. Looked up from germline, CDR1 is SGDLS and CDR2 is YYNGEE. This CDR3 is 15 amino acids long. The CDR3: CASSAGGGMNTEAFF. The CDR3 region has the DNA TGTGCCAGCAGCGCGGGTGGTGGCATGAACACTGAAGCTTTCTTT.